The 29 T cell receptor beta chains in this list originate from one sample, sequenced in a study of response to subunit inactivated influenza vaccine. TCRdb used MiXCR to reprocess the RT-PCR reads, holding one entry per CDR3 protein. The data hold 600,000 to 850,000 distinct CDR3 sequences, with roughly 15% observed a single time. The source material was PBMCs from blood, sampled about 14 days before vaccination. These receptors all stem from a man aged 50 or older who received an inactivated influenza vaccine.

This clonotype showed up many times. The chain has TRBV5-1 and TRBJ1-6, with 8 bases matching TRBD1. J was trimmed by 5 bases and V by 4 bases; bases with no gene match: 5. The CDR3 has 15 amino acids. Germline values: CDR1 SGHRS, CDR2 YFSETQ. The CDR3 DNA reads as TGCGCCAGCAGCGAGGGACAGGCCGATAATTCACCCCTCCACTTT. It codes for CASSEGQADNSPLHF.

This sequence joins TRBV6-5 and TRBJ2-7; possible D gene TRBD2, 6 bases. CDR3 size: 14 residues. V dropped 2 bases and J dropped 2 bases, with 10 bases sitting between them. Germline loops: CDR1 MNHEY, CDR2 SVGAGI. The DNA for the CDR3 is TGTGCCAGCAGTTACAGGGCGGGAACCTACGAGCAGTACTTC. Amino acids: CASSYRAGTYEQYF.

This clonotype occurred a few times. The chain combines TRBV6-2 or TRBV6-3 with TRBJ1-5; possible D gene TRBD1, 5 bases. This CDR3 has 14 residues. Trimming removed 6 bases from V and 7 bases from J, with 16 bases in between. Germline V lookup: CDR1 MNHEY, CDR2 SVGEGT. CDR3 nucleotide sequence: TGTGCCAGCAGCCGGAGGAGGGGCGGGCAGCCCCAGCATTTT. Translation gives CASSRRRGGQPQHF.

This chain joins TRBV5-1 and TRBJ2-7; D is possibly TRBD1 or TRBD2 (6 bases each). This CDR3 region has 13 residues. Germline V lookup: CDR1 SGHRS, CDR2 YFSETQ. With 0 bases removed from V and 6 bases from J, the gap between germline ends came to 10 bases. The CDR3 bases are TGCGCCAGCAGCTTGGGAAGGGGGGCCGAGCAGTACTTC. It encodes CASSLGRGAEQYF.

The rearrangement joins TRBV27 to TRBJ1-4; D is unresolved. V was cut by 5 bases and J by 5 bases, with 12 bases left in between. Per germline, CDR1 MNHEY and CDR2 SMNVEV (reference sequence). This CDR3 has 14 residues. CDR3 protein: CASSPQVRNEKLFF. CDR3 DNA sequence: TGTGCCAGCAGTCCCCAGGTCCGCAATGAAAAACTGTTTTTT.

This clonotype was picked up a small number of times. The chain has TRBV20-1 and TRBJ1-1, with 11 bases that match TRBD1. CDR3 length: 14 residues. The germline V gene has CDR1 DFQATT and CDR2 SNEGSKA (reference sequence). J gave up 4 bases and V 6 bases, and 7 bases lay outside the gene matches. The CDR3 region has the DNA TGCAGTGCCCGACCAGGGACAGGGGGCACTGAAGCTTTCTTT. Amino acids: CSARPGTGGTEAFF.

This clonotype was counted ten times or more. The chain has TRBV20-1 and TRBJ2-7, with a tentative D call TRBD1 (6 bases). Trimming removed 6 bases from V and 1 base from J, with 13 bases in between. The CDR3 loop spans 13 amino acids. From germline, CDR1 is DFQATT and CDR2 SNEGSKA (reference sequence). Here the CDR3 reads CSAKGDGSYEQYF. CDR3 in DNA: TGCAGTGCAAAGGGGGACGGTTCCTACGAGCAGTACTTC.

The chain joins TRBV28 to TRBJ2-5; TRBD1 matches 7 bases. The CDR3 spans 15 residues. Trimming removed 3 bases from V and 1 base from J; junction bases left unmatched: 5. Germline assignment: CDR1 MDHEN and CDR2 SYDVKM. The CDR3 region has the DNA TGTGCCAGCAGTTTTAGGGGACAGAGCCAAGAGACCCAGTACTTC. Encoded protein: CASSFRGQSQETQYF.

This clonotype appeared a few times. The gene calls are TRBV2 and TRBJ2-7, with 8 positions matching TRBD2. The CDR3 has 16 residues. V gave up 3 bases and J gave up 3 bases; unmatched junction bases: 10. The germline gives CDR1 SNHLY, CDR2 FYNNEI. The CDR3 sequence is CASSEGERGLLYEQYF. CDR3 sequence (DNA): TGTGCCAGCAGTGAGGGGGAGCGGGGGTTACTCTACGAGCAGTACTTC.

The chain employs TRBV4-2 and TRBJ2-5; no definite D call. The CDR3 spans 18 residues. Trimming took off 0 bases at V and 2 bases at J, with 19 bases between the two ends. Germline loops: CDR1 LGHNA, CDR2 YNFKEQ. DNA of the CDR3: TGTGCCAGCAGCCAAGATATAAGTCGGCCAACCTTACAAGAGACCCAGTACTTC. Translated, it gives CASSQDISRPTLQETQYF.

This clonotype has just a few counts. This chain uses TRBV12-3 or TRBV12-4 with TRBJ2-7; weak D call: TRBD2 (6 bases). The CDR3 consists of 14 residues. V shed 6 bases and J shed 0 bases, with 12 bases lying between them. The DNA of the CDR3 is TGTGCCAGCAGGGCGGGACGGAGCTCCTACGAGCAGTACTTC. It encodes CASRAGRSSYEQYF.

The chain has TRBV4-2 and TRBJ2-4; D perhaps matches TRBD1 (5 bases). There are 17 residues in the CDR3. From germline, CDR1 is LGHNA and CDR2 YNFKEQ. V lost 0 bases and J 0 bases, leaving 12 bases between the germline ends. CDR3: CASSQDWGSLAKNIQYF. As DNA, the CDR3 is TGTGCCAGCAGCCAAGATTGGGGCAGTTTAGCCAAAAACATTCAGTACTTC.

This clonotype was observed a handful of times. The chain uses TRBV28 and TRBJ2-3, with D perhaps matching TRBD1 (6 bases). The ends were cut back, 3 bases at V and 3 bases at J, with 22 bases in the middle. Per the germline V gene, CDR1 is MDHEN and CDR2 is SYDVKM. The CDR3 runs to 18 residues. CDR3 sequence reads: CASSLPGTLTLGTDTQYF. CDR3 coding DNA: TGTGCCAGCAGTTTGCCCGGGACACTCACCTTGGGGACAGATACGCAGTATTTT.

This sequence joins TRBV15 and TRBJ2-2; the D is unclear. CDR1 and CDR2 (germline): LNHNV, YYDKDF (reference sequence). The V and J ends lost 2 bases and 1 base respectively, with 8 bases between them. The CDR3 has 15 residues. The CDR3 spells CATSRTSENTGELFF. The CDR3 nucleotides read TGTGCCACCAGCAGAACATCCGAGAACACCGGGGAGCTGTTTTTT.

The V call is TRBV7-9, the J call TRBJ2-3; the D is unclear. Trimming took off 5 bases at V and 5 bases at J, with 17 bases between the two ends. The germline V gene has CDR1 SEHNR and CDR2 FQNEAQ (reference sequence). The CDR3 sequence is 15 residues long. CDR3 bases: TGTGCCAGCAGCCCCTCGCTAGGCCGAGGAGATACGCAGTATTTT. Its protein product is CASSPSLGRGDTQYF. The whole variable domain, filled in from reference TRBV7-9 and TRBJ2-3, reads DTGVSQNPRHKITKRGQNVTFRCDPISEHNRLYWYRQTLGQGPEFLTYFQNEAQLEKSRLLSDRFSAERPKGSFSTLEIQRTEQGDSAMYLCASSPSLGRGDTQYFGPGTRLTVL.

V gene TRBV28 combines with J gene TRBJ1-2; D gene ambiguous. This CDR3 region has 12 residues. CDR1 and CDR2 (germline): MDHEN, SYDVKM. V dropped 3 bases and J dropped 5 bases, with 7 bases sitting between them. CDR3 in DNA: TGTGCCAGCAGTTTGGTGAATTATGGCTACACCTTC. Translated, it gives CASSLVNYGYTF.

This clonotype was seen only a few times. The J gene is TRBJ2-1, the V gene TRBV6-5, with TRBD1 matching 12 bases. Per the germline V gene, CDR1 is MNHEY and CDR2 is SVGAGI. There are 16 residues in the CDR3. With 4 bases clipped from V and 6 bases from J, the junction kept 7 bases outside the gene matches. The CDR3 protein is CASSFLGQGAVNEQFF. DNA for the CDR3: TGTGCCAGCAGTTTTCTGGGACAGGGGGCCGTCAATGAGCAGTTCTTC.

In DNA, the CDR3 is TGTGCCAGCAGCGTAGGGCCTAGCGGAGGTTTCACCTACGAGCAGTACTTC. It is translated as CASSVGPSGGFTYEQYF. V gene TRBV9 combines with J gene TRBJ2-7, with 7 bases identical to TRBD2. This CDR3 has 17 residues. V lost 0 bases to trimming and J lost 2 bases; unmatched junction nucleotides: 11. Germline-derived CDR1 and CDR2 are SGDLS and YYNGEE.

The sample holds a few counts of this clonotype. J is TRBJ2-7 and V is TRBV11-2; 8 bases agree with TRBD2. The length of the CDR3 is 17 residues. V was clipped by 4 bases and J by 2 bases; unmatched bases: 13. CDR1 is SGHAT, CDR2 FQNNGV, per germline. This chain's CDR3 is CASSSRLLIAGTYEQYF. The CDR3 region has the DNA TGTGCCAGCAGCTCCCGCCTACTTATAGCGGGGACCTACGAGCAGTACTTC.

The rearrangement links TRBV9 to TRBJ2-1; 8 nucleotides align to TRBD1. Trimming removed 4 bases from V and 8 bases from J; junction bases left unmatched: 11. This CDR3 is built from 15 residues. The V gene's germline CDR1 is SGDLS and CDR2 YYNGEE. The CDR3 coding sequence is TGTGCCAGCAGCCCCGACCCTGGACAGGGCTATGAGCAGTTCTTC. As protein: CASSPDPGQGYEQFF.

In this sample, this clonotype turned up a few times. This chain joins TRBV9 and TRBJ2-1; TRBD2 agrees at 12 bases. The length of the CDR3 is 16 residues. J gave up 7 bases and V 0 bases, and 5 bases lay outside the gene matches. CDR1 and CDR2 from the germline V gene are SGDLS and YYNGEE. The CDR3: CASSVGSSGRGNEQFF. The CDR3 DNA is TGTGCCAGCAGCGTAGGATCTAGCGGGAGGGGAAATGAGCAGTTCTTC.

This clonotype has only a few counts. The CDR3: CASSPRGDRGTGELFF. The CDR3 nucleotides are TGTGCCAGCAGCCCGCGGGGGGACAGAGGGACCGGGGAGCTGTTTTTT. V and J are TRBV7-9 and TRBJ2-2, with a possible D match to TRBD2 (8 bases). Germline V gene sequence: CDR1 SEHNR, CDR2 FQNEAQ (reference sequence). The V end lost 5 bases, the J end lost 5 bases, and 18 bases lay between the germline ends. The CDR3 is 16 amino acids.

This chain uses TRBV15 with TRBJ2-1, with a possible D match to TRBD1 (5 bases). Germline V gene sequence: CDR1 LNHNV, CDR2 YYDKDF (reference sequence). The CDR3 runs 15 residues. Trimming shortened V by 6 bases and J by 0 bases, and 12 bases separated the two germline ends. This CDR3 reads CATSPGRSSYNEQFF. The CDR3 coding sequence is TGTGCCACCAGTCCAGGGCGGAGCTCCTACAATGAGCAGTTCTTC.

The chain joins TRBV20-1 to TRBJ1-1; tentative D call: TRBD1 (5 bases). Germline CDR1 DFQATT, CDR2 SNEGSKA (reference sequence). Trimming shortened V by 0 bases and J by 4 bases, and 24 bases separated the two germline ends. The CDR3 covers 18 residues. The CDR3 sequence: CSARDEYRTPAGITEAFF. In DNA, the CDR3 is TGCAGTGCTAGAGACGAGTATAGGACACCCGCGGGGATCACTGAAGCTTTCTTT.

A few counts support this clonotype. This sequence joins TRBV29-1 and TRBJ2-2; 7 nucleotides match TRBD2. The ends lost 6 bases at V and 4 bases at J; junction bases unmatched: 8. The CDR3 is made up of 14 amino acids. Germline CDR1 and CDR2: SQVTM and ANQGSEA. The CDR3 sequence is CSVPAGVITGELFF. The CDR3 DNA follows: TGCAGCGTACCCGCGGGAGTGATCACCGGGGAGCTGTTTTTT.

There are a few counts of this clonotype. This chain joins TRBV19 and TRBJ1-5; D not certain. The CDR3 runs 16 residues. Trimming pared 5 bases from V and 1 base from J, leaving 15 bases between. Germline lookup yields CDR1 LNHDA and CDR2 SQIVND (reference sequence). Here the CDR3 DNA reads TGTGCCAGTAGTCCCCGGGTCCCGGGGAGCAATCAGCCCCAGCATTTT. It encodes CASSPRVPGSNQPQHF.

The chain combines TRBV20-1 with TRBJ2-5; the match to TRBD2 covers 10 bases. The trim removed 5 bases at V and 5 bases at J, leaving 17 bases unmatched. This CDR3 is built from 17 residues. The V gene's germline CDR1 is DFQATT and CDR2 SNEGSKA (reference sequence). CDR3: CSAVGSSGGTGWETQYF. CDR3 DNA sequence: TGCAGTGCTGTTGGGTCTAGCGGGGGTACGGGTTGGGAGACCCAGTACTTC.

This sequence joins TRBV11-2 and TRBJ2-3, with TRBD1 as a possible D gene (5 bases). This CDR3 region has 14 residues. Trimming took off 5 bases at V and 4 bases at J, with 13 bases between the two ends. Germline V lookup: CDR1 SGHAT, CDR2 FQNNGV. Here the CDR3 DNA reads TGTGCCAGCAGCGGGTTGGACACGCCAGATACGCAGTATTTT. The encoded protein is CASSGLDTPDTQYF.

This clonotype was counted at least ten times. V and J are TRBV25-1 and TRBJ2-2, with D possibly being TRBD1 (5 bases). CDR3 length: 16 residues. Germline CDR1 MGHDK, CDR2 SYGVNS. With 0 bases removed from V and 1 base from J, the gap between germline ends came to 9 bases. CDR3 bases: TGTGCCAGCAGTGAATATGCAGGGATGAACACCGGGGAGCTGTTTTTT. Translating gives CASSEYAGMNTGELFF. Looking up the rest from reference TRBV25-1 and TRBJ2-2 gives the full variable domain: EADIYQTPRYLVIGTGKKITLECSQTMGHDKMYWYQQDPGMELHLIHYSYGVNSTEKGDLSSESTVSRIRTEHFPLTLESARPSHTSQYLCASSEYAGMNTGELFFGEGSRLTVL.